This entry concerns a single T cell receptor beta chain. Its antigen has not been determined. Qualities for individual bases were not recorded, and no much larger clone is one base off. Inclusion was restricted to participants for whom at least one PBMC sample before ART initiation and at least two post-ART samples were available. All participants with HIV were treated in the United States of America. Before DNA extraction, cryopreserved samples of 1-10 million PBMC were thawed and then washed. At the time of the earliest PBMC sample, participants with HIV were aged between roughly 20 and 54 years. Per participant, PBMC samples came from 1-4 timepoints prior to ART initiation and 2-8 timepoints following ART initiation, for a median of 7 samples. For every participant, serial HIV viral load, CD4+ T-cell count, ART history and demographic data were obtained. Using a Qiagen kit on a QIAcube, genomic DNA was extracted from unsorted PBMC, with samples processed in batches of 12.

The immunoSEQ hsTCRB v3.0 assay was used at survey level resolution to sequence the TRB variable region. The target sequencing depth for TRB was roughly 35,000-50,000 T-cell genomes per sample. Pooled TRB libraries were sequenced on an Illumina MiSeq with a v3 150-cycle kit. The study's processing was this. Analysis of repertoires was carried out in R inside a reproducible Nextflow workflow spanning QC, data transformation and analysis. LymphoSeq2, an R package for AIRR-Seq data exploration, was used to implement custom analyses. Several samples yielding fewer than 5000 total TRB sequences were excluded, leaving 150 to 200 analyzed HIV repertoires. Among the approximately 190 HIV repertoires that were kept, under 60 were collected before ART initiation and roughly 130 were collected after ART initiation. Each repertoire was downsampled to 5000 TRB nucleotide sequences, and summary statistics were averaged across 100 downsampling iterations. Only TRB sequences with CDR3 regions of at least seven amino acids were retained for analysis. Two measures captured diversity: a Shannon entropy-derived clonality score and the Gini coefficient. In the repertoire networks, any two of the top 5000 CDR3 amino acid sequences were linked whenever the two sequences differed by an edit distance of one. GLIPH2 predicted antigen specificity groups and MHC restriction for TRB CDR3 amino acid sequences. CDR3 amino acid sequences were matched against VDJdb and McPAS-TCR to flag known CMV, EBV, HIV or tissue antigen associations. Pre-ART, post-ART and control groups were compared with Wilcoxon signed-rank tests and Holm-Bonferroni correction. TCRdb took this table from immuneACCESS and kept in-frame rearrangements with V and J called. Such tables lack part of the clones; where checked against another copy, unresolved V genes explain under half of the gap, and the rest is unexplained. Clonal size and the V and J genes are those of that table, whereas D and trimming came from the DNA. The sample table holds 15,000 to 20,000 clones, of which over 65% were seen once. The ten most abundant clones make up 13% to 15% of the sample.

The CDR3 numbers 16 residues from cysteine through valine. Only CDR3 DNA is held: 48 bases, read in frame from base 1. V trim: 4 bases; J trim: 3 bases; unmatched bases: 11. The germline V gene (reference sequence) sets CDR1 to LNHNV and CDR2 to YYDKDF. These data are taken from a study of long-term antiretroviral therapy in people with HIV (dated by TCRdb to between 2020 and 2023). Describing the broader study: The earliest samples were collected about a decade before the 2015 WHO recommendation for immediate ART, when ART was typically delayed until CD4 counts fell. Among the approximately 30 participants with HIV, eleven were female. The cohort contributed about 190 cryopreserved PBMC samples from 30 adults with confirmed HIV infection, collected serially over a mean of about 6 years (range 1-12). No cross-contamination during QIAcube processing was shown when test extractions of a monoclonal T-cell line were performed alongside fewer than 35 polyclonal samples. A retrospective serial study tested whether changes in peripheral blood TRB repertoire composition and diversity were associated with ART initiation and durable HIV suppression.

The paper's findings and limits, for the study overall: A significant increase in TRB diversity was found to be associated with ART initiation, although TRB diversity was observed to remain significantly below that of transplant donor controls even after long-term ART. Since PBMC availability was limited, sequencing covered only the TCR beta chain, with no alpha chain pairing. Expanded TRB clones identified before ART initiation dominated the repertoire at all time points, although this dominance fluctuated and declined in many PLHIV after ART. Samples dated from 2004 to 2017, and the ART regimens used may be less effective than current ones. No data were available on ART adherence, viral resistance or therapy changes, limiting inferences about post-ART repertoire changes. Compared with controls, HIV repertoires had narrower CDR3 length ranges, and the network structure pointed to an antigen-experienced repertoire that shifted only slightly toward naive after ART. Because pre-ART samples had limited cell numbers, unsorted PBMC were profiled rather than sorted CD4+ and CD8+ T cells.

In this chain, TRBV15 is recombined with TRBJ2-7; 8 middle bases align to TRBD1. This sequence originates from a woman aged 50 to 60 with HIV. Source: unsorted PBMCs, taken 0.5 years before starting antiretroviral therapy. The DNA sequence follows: TGTGCCACCAGCACAGATGACAGGGGCTCGAACTACGAGCAGTACGTC. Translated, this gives CATSTDDRGSNYEQYV.